The subject of this entry is one T cell receptor beta chain. What it binds is not known. The authors drew around 9.3 milliliters of peripheral blood from each donor. The entry originates in a study of blood T cells in healthy people across ages. Study-wide findings and caveats: Aged donors had fewer naive CD4+ cells and lower diversity than long-lived donors.

Using a J-beta primer mix together with a sample-barcoded 5' primer, a second PCR was run for about 6 to 11 cycles. Each of the cDNA molecules was tagged by a template-switch adaptor with 12 random nucleotides. All samples gave at least 2.5 million CDR3-containing paired-end reads. TCRdb analysed the 5' RACE reads with MiXCR anew, one entry per CDR3 protein. The table lists over 1,200,000 distinct CDR3 sequences, roughly 60% of them singletons. V lost 8 bases and J lost 1, with 11 bases in between. Germline lookup yields CDR1 MNHEY and CDR2 SMNVEV (reference sequence). This CDR3 has 13 residues. The chain couples TRBV27 to TRBJ2-5, with D hard to call. Sequencing used blood. This receptor was taken from a man between 18 and 35 years old in good health. The CDR3 loop is CASRVIIQETQYF. The CDR3 DNA reads as TGTGCCAGCCGGGTTATCATCCAAGAGACCCAGTACTTC.